What follows is one T cell receptor beta chain and its context. The entry originates in a study of blood T cell repertoires in COVID-19. Study overall: The United States, Italy and Spain supplied acute and convalescent COVID-19 samples. T cells, B-cell-depleted T cells, or PBMCs provided the cDNA or gDNA that served as material.

The V gene's germline CDR1 is SQVTM and CDR2 ANQGSEA. The CDR3 consists of 14 residues. Trimming took off 4 bases at V and 1 base at J, with 13 bases between the two ends. Authors' processing steps: Amplification from reference gene primers served as the basis for estimated nucleated cell counts. Data came from immunoSEQ multiplex PCR; TCRdb stores just in-frame clones and leaves some out. V, J and clone size reflect that table, while D and trimming were determined from the DNA. The sample carries under 95,000 clones, around 86% recorded once. This clonotype originated in a woman in her 70s with acute or convalescent COVID-19. The sample comprised peripheral blood. The chain has TRBV29-1 and TRBJ1-1; D may be TRBD1 (6 bases). The CDR3 nucleotides read TGCAGCGTTGTTTGGCGGGGGGCGAACACTGAAGCTTTCTTT. Encoded protein: CSVVWRGANTEAFF.